What follows is one T cell receptor beta chain and its context. CDR1 is SGHTS and CDR2 is YDEGEE in the germline V gene. The CDR3 sequence is 17 residues long. J gave up 2 bases and V 3 bases, and 9 bases lay outside the gene matches. Profiled with immunoSEQ multiplex PCR; TCRdb holds only in-frame clones, not every one. The sample yields about 110,000 clones, approximately 84% seen once. The data were obtained in a study of control samples from healthy donors and cancer patients. Sequencing was done on a sample of blood. The clonotype was recovered from a man younger than 30 in good health. The chain recombines TRBV5-8 with TRBJ2-5, with 11 nucleotides matching TRBD1. The CDR3 sequence: CASSSGQGAIRQETQYF. For the CDR3, the DNA is TGTGCCAGCAGCTCCGGACAGGGGGCAATTCGGCAAGAGACCCAGTACTTC. Looking up the rest from reference TRBV5-8 and TRBJ2-5 gives the full variable domain: EAGVTQSPTHLIKTRGQQATLRCSPISGHTSVYWYQQALGLGLQFLLWYDEGEERNRGNFPPRFSGRQFPNYSSELNVNALELEDSALYLCASSSGQGAIRQETQYFGPGTRLLVL.